This TCR beta chain was documented in a study of tumor-infiltrating lymphocytes in primary liver carcinoma. The study's findings and limits: Whereas tumor region pairs overlapped more, tumor-adjacent and tumor-blood pairs overlapped less. Only around 7-24% of top clones occurred in all five tumor regions.

The germline V gene encodes CDR1 MNHNS and CDR2 SASEGT. The CDR3 loop spans 13 amino acids. From unsorted bulk tissue weighing about 20-32 mg, DNA and RNA were co-extracted. Surgery removed the patients' primary liver carcinoma. The study sampled five separate regions from each tumor. To note about this clonotype: Its antigen remains unidentified. At one end the junction does not follow the germline gene, possibly because of a read error.

The input was around 500 ng total RNA; TCR beta cDNA was made from it with a constant-region primer. Three-round nested multiplex PCR performed with slightly modified ARM-PCR produced the TCR beta libraries. The first two PCR rounds used TRBV1-TRBV30 forward primers with a C-beta reverse primer, roughly 10 cycles each. MiXCR, run by TCRdb on the multiplex PCR reads, gives a single entry per CDR3 protein. The data hold fewer than 90,000 distinct CDR3 sequences, with approximately 72% observed a single time. V is TRBV6-1 and J is TRBJ2-7; D gene ambiguous. The source is a man aged 40-49 years with primary liver carcinoma and hepatitis B virus infection. Sequencing was done on a sample of liver tumor tissue from sampling region 1. Stated subset: tumor region T1, superior pole. In nucleotides, the CDR3 is TGTGCCGGCAGTGAATGGGTTTTCTACGAACAGTGCTTC. It encodes CAGSEWVFYEQCF.